This TCR beta chain was recorded in a study of identical twins. Using its own MiXCR run on the 5' RACE reads, TCRdb lists one record per CDR3 protein. Among about 200,000 distinct CDR3 sequences listed, 15% to 20% were seen once. Deletions cut 3 bases from V and 8 bases from J, with 14 bases between. The CDR3 runs to 14 residues. The germline V gene encodes CDR1 MDHEN and CDR2 SYDVKM. This clonotype was counted only a few times. Its target is not known. Study-wide results and caveats: A partial confounding effect on zero-insertion analyses could come from invariant MAIT and iNKT cells. Insertions were reduced in abundant cord blood beta clonotypes but not in memory repertoires.

This sample was also put to use in a study of T cells expressing NK-cell markers. That work adds: Dominant NKG2C+ clonotypes were found to form about 1.0-7.0% of CD8+ T cells in several donors. Dominance of the CD3+CD56-NKG2C+ fraction by these clonotypes also held in a handful of donors.

Sequenced: CD8+ T cells sorted from blood. This receptor was obtained from a woman younger than 35 in good health. The genes are TRBV28 and TRBJ2-1; D remains unclear. The CDR3: CASSLAAYVDEQFF. The CDR3 bases are TGTGCCAGCAGTTTGGCGGCCTATGTTGATGAGCAGTTCTTC.